These 3 T cell receptor beta chains originate from one sample sequenced in a study of beta chain features in type 1 diabetes. Isolated RNA was reverse transcribed in full, so expressed TCRB transcripts were sequenced. TCRdb's table, derived via immunoSEQ multiplex PCR, lists solely in-frame clones and lacks some. Counted here are 390,000 or so clones, more than 11% occurring once; the ten biggest clones make up roughly 0.035%. Sequenced sample: naive CD4+ T cells from blood. Source of these receptors: a young man in good health.

The rearrangement joins TRBV14 to TRBJ2-7; 8 bases fit TRBD1. The CDR3 runs 16 residues. V was pared by 0 bases and J by 5 bases, with 9 bases of the junction left unmatched. Looked up from germline, CDR1 is SGHDN and CDR2 is FVKESK. DNA of the CDR3: TGTGCCAGCAGCCAAGACATCGGACAGGGAGAGAACGAGCAGTACTTC. Amino acid sequence: CASSQDIGQGENEQYF.

On this clone: Different DNA sequences within this sample yield the same CDR3. The chain couples TRBV29-1 to TRBJ1-5; TRBD1 agrees at 8 bases. The length of the CDR3 is 13 residues. The V gene end was trimmed by 6 bases and the J gene end by 4 bases; junction bases not matched to a gene: 5. The germline V gene has CDR1 SQVTM and CDR2 ANQGSEA. CDR3 protein: CSVRTGSNQPQHF. CDR3 DNA: TGCAGCGTCAGGACAGGGAGTAATCAGCCCCAGCATTTT.

V gene TRBV7-2 combines with J gene TRBJ2-5; 9 bases align to TRBD1. CDR3 length: 15 amino acids. CDR1 is SGHTA and CDR2 is FQGNSA in the germline V gene. The ends lost 3 bases at V and 5 bases at J; junction bases unmatched: 7. This CDR3 reads CASSLEQGALETQYF. As DNA, the CDR3 is TGTGCCAGCAGCTTGGAACAGGGGGCATTGGAGACCCAGTACTTC.